This T cell receptor beta chain was observed in a study of blood T cell repertoires in COVID-19. The CDR3 is made up of 17 amino acids. From germline, CDR1 is MNHNS and CDR2 SASEGT. The ends lost 5 bases at V and 4 bases at J; junction bases unmatched: 8. Profiling relied on immunoSEQ multiplex PCR, and the TCRdb table lists in-frame clones only, not all of them. In the table there are 3,000 to 3,500 clones, around three quarters of which are singletons. J is TRBJ1-6 and V is TRBV6-1; 10 positions agree with TRBD1. The sequenced sample was peripheral blood. The receptor comes from a man between 65 and 79 years old with active COVID-19. The CDR3 here is CASSKDRGRSYNSPLHF. The CDR3 coding sequence is TGTGCCAGCAGTAAAGACAGGGGGCGCTCGTATAATTCACCCCTCCACTTT.